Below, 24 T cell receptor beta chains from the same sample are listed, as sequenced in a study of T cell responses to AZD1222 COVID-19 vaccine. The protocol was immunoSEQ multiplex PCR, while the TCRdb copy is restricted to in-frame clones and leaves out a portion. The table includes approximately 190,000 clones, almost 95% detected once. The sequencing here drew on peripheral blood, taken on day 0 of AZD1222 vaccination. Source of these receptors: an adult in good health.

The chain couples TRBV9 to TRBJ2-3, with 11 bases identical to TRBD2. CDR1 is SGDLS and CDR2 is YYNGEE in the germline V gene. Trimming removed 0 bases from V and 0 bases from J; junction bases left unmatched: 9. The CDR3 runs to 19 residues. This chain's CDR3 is CASSVGGLAGGSSTDTQYF. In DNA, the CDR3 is TGTGCCAGCAGCGTAGGAGGGTTAGCGGGGGGGAGCAGCACAGATACGCAGTATTTT.

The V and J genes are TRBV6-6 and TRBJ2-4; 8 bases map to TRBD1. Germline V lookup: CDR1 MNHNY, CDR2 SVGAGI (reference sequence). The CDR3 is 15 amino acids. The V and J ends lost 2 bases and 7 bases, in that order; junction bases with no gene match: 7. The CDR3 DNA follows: TGTGCCAGCAGTTACCCAGGGGGCTTAGGGAACATTCAGTACTTC. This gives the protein CASSYPGGLGNIQYF.

This CDR3 is CASSLRQGPYEQYF. For the CDR3, the DNA is TGTGCCAGCAGCTTACGGCAGGGTCCCTACGAGCAGTACTTC. This rearrangement joins TRBV7-2 to TRBJ2-7; D is perhaps TRBD1 (5 bases). The CDR3 is made up of 14 amino acids. Looked up from germline, CDR1 is SGHTA and CDR2 is FQGNSA. V shed 2 bases and J shed 2 bases, with 10 bases lying between them.

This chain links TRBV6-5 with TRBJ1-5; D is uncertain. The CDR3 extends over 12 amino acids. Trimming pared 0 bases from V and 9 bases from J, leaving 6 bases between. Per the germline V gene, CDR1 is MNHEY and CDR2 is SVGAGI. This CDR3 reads CASSYSGGPQHF. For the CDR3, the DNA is TGTGCCAGCAGTTACTCAGGTGGGCCCCAGCATTTT.

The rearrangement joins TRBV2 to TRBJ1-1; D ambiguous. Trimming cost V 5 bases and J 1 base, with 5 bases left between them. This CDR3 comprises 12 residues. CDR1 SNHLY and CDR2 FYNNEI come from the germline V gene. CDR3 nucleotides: TGTGCCAGCAGTCCTGGGAACACTGAAGCTTTCTTT. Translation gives CASSPGNTEAFF.

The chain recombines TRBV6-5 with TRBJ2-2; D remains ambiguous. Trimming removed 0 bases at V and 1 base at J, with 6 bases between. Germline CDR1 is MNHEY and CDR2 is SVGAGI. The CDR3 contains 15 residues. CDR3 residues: CASSYSFLNTGELFF. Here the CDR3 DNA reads TGTGCCAGCAGTTACTCCTTCTTGAACACCGGGGAGCTGTTTTTT.

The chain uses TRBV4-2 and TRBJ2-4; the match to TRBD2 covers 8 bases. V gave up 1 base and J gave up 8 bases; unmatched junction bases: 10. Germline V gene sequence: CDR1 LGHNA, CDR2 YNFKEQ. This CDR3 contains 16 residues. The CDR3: CASSQGFRGGRDIQYF. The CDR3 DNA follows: TGTGCCAGCAGCCAAGGGTTTCGGGGGGGCCGGGACATTCAGTACTTC.

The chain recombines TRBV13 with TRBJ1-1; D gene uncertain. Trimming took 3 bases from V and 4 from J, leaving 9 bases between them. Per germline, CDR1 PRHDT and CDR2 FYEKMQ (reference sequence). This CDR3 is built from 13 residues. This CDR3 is CASSFQVGTEAFF. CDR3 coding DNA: TGTGCCAGCAGCTTCCAAGTGGGCACTGAAGCTTTCTTT.

The CDR3 region has the DNA TGCGCCAGCAGCCAAGGTCTTGCGGAGATTCAGCCCCAGCATTTT. This sequence encodes CASSQGLAEIQPQHF. The chain carries TRBV4-1 and TRBJ1-5; D is unresolved. This CDR3 comprises 15 residues. V was clipped by 1 base and J by 6 bases, with 13 bases between them. Germline loops: CDR1 MGHRA, CDR2 YSYEKL.

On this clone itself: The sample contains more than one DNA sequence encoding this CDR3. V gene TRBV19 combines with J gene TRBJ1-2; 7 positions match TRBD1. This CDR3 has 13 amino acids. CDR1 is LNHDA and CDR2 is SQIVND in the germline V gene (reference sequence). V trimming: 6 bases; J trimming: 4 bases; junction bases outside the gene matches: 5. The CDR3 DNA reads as TGTGCCAGTAGGGGAGACAGGGCCTATGGCTACACCTTC. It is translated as CASRGDRAYGYTF. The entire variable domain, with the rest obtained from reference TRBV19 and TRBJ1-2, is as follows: DGGITQSPKYLFRKEGQNVTLSCEQNLNHDAMYWYRQDPGQGLRLIYYSQIVNDFQKGDIAEGYSVSREKKESFPLTVTSAQKNPTAFYLCASRGDRAYGYTFGSGTRLTVV.

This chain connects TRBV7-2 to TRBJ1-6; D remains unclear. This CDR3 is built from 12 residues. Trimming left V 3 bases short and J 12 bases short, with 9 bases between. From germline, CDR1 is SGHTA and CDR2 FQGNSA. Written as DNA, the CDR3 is TGTGCCAGCAGCTTTCACCTCAAACCCCTCCACTTT. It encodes CASSFHLKPLHF.

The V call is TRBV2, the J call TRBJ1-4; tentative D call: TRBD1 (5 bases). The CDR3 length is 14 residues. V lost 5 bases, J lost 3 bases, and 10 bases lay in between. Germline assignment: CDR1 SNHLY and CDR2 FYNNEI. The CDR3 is CASSPGLSNEKLFF. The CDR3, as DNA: TGTGCCAGCAGTCCGGGACTGTCTAATGAAAAACTGTTTTTT. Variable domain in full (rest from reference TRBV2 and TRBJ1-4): EPEVTQTPSHQVTQMGQEVILRCVPISNHLYFYWYRQILGQKVEFLVSFYNNEISEKSEIFDDQFSVERPDGSNFTLKIRSTKLEDSAMYFCASSPGLSNEKLFFGSGTQLSVL.

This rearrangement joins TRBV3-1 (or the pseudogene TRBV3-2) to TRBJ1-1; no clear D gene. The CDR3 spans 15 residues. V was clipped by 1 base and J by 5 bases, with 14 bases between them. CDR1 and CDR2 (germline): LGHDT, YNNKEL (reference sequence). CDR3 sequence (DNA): TGTGCCAGCAGCCAAGTTTTGCGACTCGGGACTGAAGCTTTCTTT. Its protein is CASSQVLRLGTEAFF.

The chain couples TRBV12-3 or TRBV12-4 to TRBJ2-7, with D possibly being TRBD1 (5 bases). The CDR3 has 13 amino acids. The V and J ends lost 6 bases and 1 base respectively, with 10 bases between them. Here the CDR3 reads CASSTAGSYEQYF. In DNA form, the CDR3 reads TGTGCCAGCAGCACGGCAGGGTCCTACGAGCAGTACTTC.

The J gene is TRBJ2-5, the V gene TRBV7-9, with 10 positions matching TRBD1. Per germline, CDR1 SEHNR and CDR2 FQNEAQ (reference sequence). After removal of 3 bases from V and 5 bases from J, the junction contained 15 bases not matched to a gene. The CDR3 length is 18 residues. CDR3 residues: CASSLGSDGTGVWETQYF. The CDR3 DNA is TGTGCCAGCAGCTTGGGTTCAGACGGGACAGGGGTGTGGGAGACCCAGTACTTC.

The CDR3 nucleotides are TGTGCCAGCAGTTCGTGGCAGGGGGGGTATGGCTACACCTTC. It specifies CASSSWQGGYGYTF. This sequence joins TRBV5-6 and TRBJ1-2, with 7 positions matching TRBD1. Germline CDR1 is SGHDT and CDR2 is YYEEEE. The CDR3 runs 14 residues. V was pared by 5 bases and J by 5 bases, with 9 bases of the junction left unmatched.

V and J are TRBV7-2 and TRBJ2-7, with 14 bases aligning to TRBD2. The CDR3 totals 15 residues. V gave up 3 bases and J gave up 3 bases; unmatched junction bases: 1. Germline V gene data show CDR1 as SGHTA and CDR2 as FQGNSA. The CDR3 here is CASSFGLAGGYEQYF. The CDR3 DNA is TGTGCCAGCAGCTTTGGACTAGCGGGGGGCTACGAGCAGTACTTC.

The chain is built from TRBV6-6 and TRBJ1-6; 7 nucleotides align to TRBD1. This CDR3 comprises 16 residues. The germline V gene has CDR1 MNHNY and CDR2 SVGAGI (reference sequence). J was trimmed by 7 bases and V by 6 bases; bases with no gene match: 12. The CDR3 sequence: CASSDRDSRVNSPLHF. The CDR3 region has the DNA TGTGCCAGCAGCGACCGGGACAGTAGGGTAAATTCACCCCTCCACTTT.

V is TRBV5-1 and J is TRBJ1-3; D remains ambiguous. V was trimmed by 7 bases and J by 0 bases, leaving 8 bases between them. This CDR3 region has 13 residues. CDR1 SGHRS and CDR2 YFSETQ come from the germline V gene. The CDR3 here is CASSTYSGNTIYF. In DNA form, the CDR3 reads TGCGCCAGCTCTACTTACTCTGGAAACACCATATATTTT.

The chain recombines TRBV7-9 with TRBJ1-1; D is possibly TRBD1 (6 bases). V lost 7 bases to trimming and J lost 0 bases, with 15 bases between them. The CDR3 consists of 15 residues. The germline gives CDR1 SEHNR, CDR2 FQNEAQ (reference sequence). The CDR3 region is CASTPGGGMNTEAFF. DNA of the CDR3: TGTGCCAGCACCCCTGGGGGCGGGATGAACACTGAAGCTTTCTTT.

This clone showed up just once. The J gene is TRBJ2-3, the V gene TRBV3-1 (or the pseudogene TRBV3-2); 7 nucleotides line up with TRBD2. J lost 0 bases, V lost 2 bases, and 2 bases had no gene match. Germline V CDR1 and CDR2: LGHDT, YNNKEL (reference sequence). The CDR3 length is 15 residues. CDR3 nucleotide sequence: TGTGCCAGCAGCCAACTGGGGGGGAGCACAGATACGCAGTATTTT. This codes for CASSQLGGSTDTQYF.

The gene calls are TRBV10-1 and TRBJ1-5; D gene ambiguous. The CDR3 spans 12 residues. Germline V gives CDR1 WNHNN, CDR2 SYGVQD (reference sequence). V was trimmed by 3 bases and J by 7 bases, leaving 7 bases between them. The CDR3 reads CASSDPGQPQHF. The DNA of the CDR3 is TGCGCCAGCAGTGACCCCGGGCAGCCCCAGCATTTT.

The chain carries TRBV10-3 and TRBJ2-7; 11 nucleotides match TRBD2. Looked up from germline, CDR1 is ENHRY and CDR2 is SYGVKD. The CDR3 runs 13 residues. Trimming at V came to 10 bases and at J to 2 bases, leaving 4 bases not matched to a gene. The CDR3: CASTSGGTYEQYF. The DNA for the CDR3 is TGTGCCAGCACTAGCGGGGGCACCTACGAGCAGTACTTC.

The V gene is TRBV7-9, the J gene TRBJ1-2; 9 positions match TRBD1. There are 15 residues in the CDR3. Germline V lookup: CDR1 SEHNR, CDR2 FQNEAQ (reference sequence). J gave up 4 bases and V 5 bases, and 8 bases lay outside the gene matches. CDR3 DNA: TGTGCCAGCAGCGCCGACAGGGGGAAGTTCTATGGCTACACCTTC. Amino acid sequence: CASSADRGKFYGYTF.